A selection of T cell receptor beta chains follows, all from one sample in a study of T cell changes during pregnancy in multiple sclerosis. Only in-frame clones appear in the TCRdb table, and some are missing; sequencing was by immunoSEQ multiplex PCR. The sample lists tens of thousands of clones; 92% were seen once. This specimen was CD4+ T cells from peripheral blood mononuclear cells, taken in the second trimester of pregnancy. Receptors were obtained from a female donor with multiple sclerosis, enrolled in a pregnancy study. Each CDR3 is given with its conserved first and last residue. The D gene is left open where the match is weak. Only part of the rows carry a size: once, few, many, or a class if the clone is expanded.

CDR3 DNA	CDR3 protein	V gene	J gene	clone size	D gene
TGTGCCAGCAGACCGGACAGGGGTCGGGGCAATCAGCCCCAGCATTTT	CASRPDRGRGNQPQHF	TRBV27	TRBJ1-5	NA	TRBD1
TGCGCCAGCAGCTTACCACGCGGGGGCTATGGCTACACCTTC	CASSLPRGGYGYTF	TRBV5-1	TRBJ1-2	NA	NA
TGTGCCAGCAGTCCCTGGACTGGATACAATGAGCAGTTCTTC	CASSPWTGYNEQFF	TRBV28	TRBJ2-1	NA	NA
TGTGCCACCCTCAACAGGGTAGATGGCTACACCTTC	CATLNRVDGYTF	TRBV28	TRBJ1-2	once	NA
TGTGCCAGCAGCTTTAGCGGGGACCACGAGCAGTACTTC	CASSFSGDHEQYF	TRBV7-9	TRBJ2-7	once	TRBD2
TGTGCCACCAGCAGAGTGACAGGGGCTAGCACAGATACGCAGTATTTT	CATSRVTGASTDTQYF	TRBV15	TRBJ2-3	NA	TRBD1
TGTGCCAGCAGCTTTAGCGGGAGGGCCTCCGGGGAGCTGTTTTTT	CASSFSGRASGELFF	TRBV7-2	TRBJ2-2	NA	TRBD2
TGTGCCAGCAGTTACCACGGGAGGGGGTCCGGGGAGCTGTTTTTT	CASSYHGRGSGELFF	TRBV6-5	TRBJ2-2	NA	TRBD2
TGTGCCAGCAGCTCGGATCCGGGGGGCACTGAAGCTTTCTTT	CASSSDPGGTEAFF	TRBV7-9	TRBJ1-1	NA	NA
TGTGCCAGCAAGGCCCCAGGGGCGGGTAACTATGGCTACACCTTC	CASKAPGAGNYGYTF	TRBV6-1	TRBJ1-2	NA	NA
TGCGCCAGCAGCTCGACATCTTACGAGCAGTACTTC	CASSSTSYEQYF	TRBV5-1	TRBJ2-7	NA	NA
TGTGCCAGTAGTACGCAGGGGGCCACTGAAGCTTTCTTT	CASSTQGATEAFF	TRBV19	TRBJ1-1	NA	TRBD1
TGTGCCAGCAGCCCAAGGACAGGGGCCCGTTATGGCTACACCTTC	CASSPRTGARYGYTF	TRBV5-6	TRBJ1-2	NA	TRBD1
TGTGCCTGGAAGGGAGCGGAGGAGACCCAGTACTTC	CAWKGAEETQYF	TRBV30	TRBJ2-5	NA	NA
TGTGCCTGGAGTGTACAAGCGGGGACCTACGAGCAGTACTTC	CAWSVQAGTYEQYF	TRBV30	TRBJ2-7	NA	TRBD2
TGCGCCAGCAGCCAAGGGGACAGGGTAAACAATGAGCAGTTCTTC	CASSQGDRVNNEQFF	TRBV4-1	TRBJ2-1	NA	TRBD1
TGTGCCAGCAGCTTGCCGGGCAGGGCGGCTGACTATGGCTACACCTTC	CASSLPGRAADYGYTF	TRBV5-4	TRBJ1-2	NA	NA
TGTGCCAGCAGTTACCCCGCGTCTGGGGCCAACGTCCTGACTTTC	CASSYPASGANVLTF	TRBV6-5	TRBJ2-6	NA	NA
TGTGCCCGCAGACTAGCGGGGTCCGGGGAGCTGTTTTTT	CARRLAGSGELFF	TRBV7-9	TRBJ2-2	NA	TRBD2
TGTGCCAGCTCACGGACGGGAGTGTTGTACGAGCAGTACTTC	CASSRTGVLYEQYF	TRBV18	TRBJ2-7	NA	NA
TGTGCCAGTAGTCAAGACCAGGGGGCAAATGGCTACACCTTC	CASSQDQGANGYTF	TRBV19	TRBJ1-2	NA	TRBD1
TGCGCCAGCAGCGCTGGACAGGGGGGTGACACTGAAGCTTTCTTT	CASSAGQGGDTEAFF	TRBV5-1	TRBJ1-1	NA	TRBD1
TGTGCCAGCAGTCGACAGGGTACTAATGAAAAACTGTTTTTT	CASSRQGTNEKLFF	TRBV28	TRBJ1-4	few	TRBD1
TGTGCCAGCAGTGTCGACGGGGGGCCGTCGGATGAGCAGTTCTTC	CASSVDGGPSDEQFF	TRBV2	TRBJ2-1	NA	NA
TGTGCCAGTAGTATGTCAGGGGTCAGCAATCAGCCCCAGCATTTT	CASSMSGVSNQPQHF	TRBV19	TRBJ1-5	NA	NA
TGTGCCAGCAGCCTTAAGCCGGGACAGAATCAGCCCCAGCATTTT	CASSLKPGQNQPQHF	TRBV5-8	TRBJ1-5	NA	TRBD1
TGTGCCAGCAGCGCTACTAAATCTAGCACAGATACGCAGTATTTT	CASSATKSSTDTQYF	TRBV2	TRBJ2-3	once	NA
TGTGCCAGCAGTGAACTTGGGACTAGCGGGGGGGCCGGCGAGACCCAGTACTTC	CASSELGTSGGAGETQYF	TRBV2	TRBJ2-5	NA	TRBD2
TGTGCCTGGACAGGAGGGATCGCCTACGAGCAGTACTTC	CAWTGGIAYEQYF	TRBV30	TRBJ2-7	NA	NA
TGTGCCTGGAATGGGCCTGGGGCCAACGTCCTGACTTTC	CAWNGPGANVLTF	TRBV30	TRBJ2-6	NA	NA
TGTGCCAGCAGCTACACAGGCCAAGAGACCCAGTACTTC	CASSYTGQETQYF	TRBV7-7	TRBJ2-5	NA	NA
TGTGCCAGCAGTCGGGACAGGACAGAGTACTTC	CASSRDRTEYF	TRBV2	TRBJ2-7	NA	TRBD1
TGTGCCAGCAGCTTAGGGCAGGGCCTTGGCGGCTACACCTTC	CASSLGQGLGGYTF	TRBV7-9	TRBJ1-2	NA	NA
TGTGCCAGTAGTATAGATGTGTTATCTCACCGGGGAGAAGCTTTCTTT	CASSIDVLSHRGEAFF	TRBV19	TRBJ1-1	NA	NA
TGCGCCAGCAGCCCCTCGCCTAGGGGTCAGAGCTCGGATACGCAGTATTTT	CASSPSPRGQSSDTQYF	TRBV4-1	TRBJ2-3	NA	NA
TGCGCCAGCAGCGGGGGGGCGGGGGCCGCCTACGAGCAGTACTTC	CASSGGAGAAYEQYF	TRBV5-1	TRBJ2-7	NA	NA
TGTGCCAGCAGTTTAGGACAGGGTAACTATGGCTACACCTTC	CASSLGQGNYGYTF	TRBV2	TRBJ1-2	once	TRBD1
TGTGCCAGCAGCCACAGCCGACAGGCGTACACCGGGGAGCTGTTTTTT	CASSHSRQAYTGELFF	TRBV7-9	TRBJ2-2	NA	NA
TGTGCCAGCAGCGCTAGCGGGGACTTCTACAATGAGCAGTTCTTC	CASSASGDFYNEQFF	TRBV7-8	TRBJ2-1	NA	TRBD2
TGTGCCACCTCCTTAGCGGGGGGGGTCACAGATACGCAGTATTTT	CATSLAGGVTDTQYF	TRBV6-1	TRBJ2-3	NA	TRBD2
TGTGCCACTACGGCAACTAGCGGGAGGGCGTCAGATACGCAGTATTTT	CATTATSGRASDTQYF	TRBV2	TRBJ2-3	once	TRBD2
TGTGCCTGGAGGGACAGGGGACGGGAAAAACTGTTTTTT	CAWRDRGREKLFF	TRBV30	TRBJ1-4	few	TRBD1